These 20 T cell receptor beta chains were sequenced from one sample in a study of glioma-infiltrating T cells. The iRepertoire nested amplicon-rescue multiplex PCR amplified TCR alpha and beta CDR3s from RNA. TCRdb reanalysed the multiplex PCR reads using MiXCR and keeps one entry per CDR3 protein. The repertoire holds 90,000 or so distinct CDR3 sequences, 40% seen once, with less than 45% in the top ten. Sequenced: glioma tissue, nonneoplastic brain tissue, or PBMCs (not recorded which). The receptor source for this set is a human donor with low-grade glioma or glioblastoma, undergoing nonglioma brain surgery, or in good health (not recorded which).

On this clonotype itself: A read error may explain this, as a much larger clone is one base away. The chain combines TRBV19 with TRBJ2-1; maybe TRBD1 (5 bases). The CDR3 covers 16 residues. In germline, CDR1 is LNHDA, CDR2 SQIVND (reference sequence). CDR3 amino acids: CASSRWGTSSYNKQFF. As DNA, the CDR3 is TGTGCCAGTAGTAGGTGGGGCACCAGCTCCTACAATAAGCAGTTCTTC.

Comment on this clonotype: Compared with germline, one end of the junction differs, possibly owing to a read error. This sequence joins TRBV6-2 or TRBV6-3 and TRBJ2-5; tentative D call: TRBD1 (6 bases). Looked up from germline, CDR1 is MNHEY and CDR2 is SVGEGT. This CDR3 spans 13 amino acids. As DNA, the CDR3 is TGTGCCAGCAGCAACAGGGCCGGCTCACCCCTCCACTTC. It encodes CASSNRAGSPLHF.

Concerning this clonotype: This may be a read error, as it is one base from a much larger clone. The chain uses TRBV4-1 and TRBJ2-1, with 9 bases that match TRBD2. From germline, CDR1 is MGHRA and CDR2 YSYEKL. The CDR3 has 16 amino acids. The chain's CDR3 is CASGGTAGGQDNEQFF. CDR3 DNA: TGTGCCAGCGGGGGGACGGCGGGAGGGCAGGACAATGAGCAGTTCTTC.

This clonotype showed up many times. The chain has TRBV18 and TRBJ1-1; perhaps TRBD1 as D (5 bases). This CDR3 spans 17 amino acids. Germline CDR1 reads KGHSH; CDR2 reads LQKENI. The ends were cut back, 3 bases at V and 0 bases at J, with 17 bases in the middle. The CDR3 sequence is CASSPFGRVDLNTEAFF. In DNA form, the CDR3 reads TGTGCCAGCTCACCGTTCGGCAGGGTAGATTTGAACACTGAAGCTTTCTTT. The full variable domain, its missing parts supplied by reference TRBV18 and TRBJ1-1, is NAGVMQNPRHLVRRRGQEARLRCSPMKGHSHVYWYRQLPEEGLKFMVYLQKENIIDESGMPKERFSAEFPKEGPSILRIQQVVRGDSAAYFCASSPFGRVDLNTEAFFGQGTRLTVV.

As to this clonotype: This may come from a read error, since a much larger clone is one base off. V is TRBV6-2 or TRBV6-3 and J is TRBJ1-4; D is uncertain. V dropped 8 bases and J dropped 5 bases, with 12 bases sitting between them. The CDR3 length is 13 residues. The germline CDR1 and CDR2 sequences are MNHEY and SVGEGT. The DNA of the CDR3 is TGTGCCAGCTCACCAGAAGGGAATGAAAAACTGTTTTTT. This codes for CASSPEGNEKLFF.

Note on this clonotype: This CDR3 is missing its conserved last phenylalanine or tryptophan, likely due to a read error. V gene TRBV6-2 or TRBV6-3 combines with J gene TRBJ1-2; D gene ambiguous. Germline V gene sequence: CDR1 MNHEY, CDR2 SVGEGT. The CDR3 consists of 11 residues. V was shortened by 6 bases and J by 6 bases, with 8 bases between the two germline ends. The CDR3 protein is CASRGNNGYTL. CDR3 nucleotide sequence: TGTGCCAGCAGGGGAAACAATGGCTACACCCTC.

The chain employs TRBV29-1 and TRBJ1-1, with unresolved D. This CDR3 has 14 residues. V lost 0 bases and J 6 bases, leaving 14 bases between the germline ends. Germline V gene lookup returns CDR1 SQVTM and CDR2 ANQGSEA. CDR3 bases: TGCAGCGTTGAAGATCCCTTCTCCGAGGCTGAAGCTTTCTTT. Its translation is CSVEDPFSEAEAFF.

V is TRBV29-1 and J is TRBJ1-4; D not resolved. The V end was cut by 7 bases, the J end by 0 bases, with 12 bases between. This CDR3 has 14 residues. Germline assignment: CDR1 SQVTM and CDR2 ANQGSEA. The CDR3 DNA follows: TGCAGCGCAAGGACCGTTGCAACTAATGAAAAACTGTTTTTT. Its translation: CSARTVATNEKLFF.

Ten or more counts support this clonotype. The chain joins TRBV28 to TRBJ2-7; TRBD2 matches at 8 bases. Germline assignment: CDR1 MDHEN and CDR2 SYDVKM. CDR3 length: 17 amino acids. The trim removed 4 bases at V and 0 bases at J, leaving 11 bases unmatched. The CDR3 protein is CASSSPRTSSFSYEQYF. Here the CDR3 DNA reads TGTGCCAGCAGTTCTCCCCGGACTAGCTCTTTCTCCTACGAGCAGTACTTC.

With respect to this clonotype: Mismatch with germline at one junction end may stem from a read error. The chain joins TRBV28 to TRBJ2-1; D not resolved. CDR1 MDHEN and CDR2 SYDVKM come from the germline V gene. The CDR3 totals 13 residues. The CDR3 reads CARSFQMIRNQLF. CDR3 coding DNA: TGTGCCAGAAGTTTTCAAATGATCCGGAACCAGCTCTTC. Variable domain in full (rest from reference TRBV28 and TRBJ2-1): DVKVTQSSRYLVKRTGEKVFLECVQDMDHENMFWYRQDPGLGLRLIYFSYDVKMKEKGDIPEGYSVSREKKERFSLILESASTNQTSMYLCARSFQMIRNQLFGPGTRLTVL.

Points on this clonotype: This clone may be a read error of a much larger clone one base away. The gene calls are TRBV19 and TRBJ2-5; 10 positions match TRBD1. Germline V gene sequence: CDR1 LNHDA, CDR2 SQIVND (reference sequence). The CDR3 extends over 17 amino acids. Here the CDR3 DNA reads TGTGCCTGTAGTCCGCGGCCCCTGACAGGGGGCATGGAGACCCAGTACTTC. Translating it yields CACSPRPLTGGMETQYF.

The genes are TRBV5-1 and TRBJ2-1; 9 nucleotides align to TRBD1. This CDR3 has 15 amino acids. Trimming took 7 bases from V and 4 from J; bases not matched to a gene: 9. Germline-derived CDR1 and CDR2 are SGHRS and YFSETQ. CDR3 coding DNA: TGCGCCAGCTCATCTCCGGGACAGGGTTACAATGAGCAGTTCTTC. Translated: CASSSPGQGYNEQFF.

This clonotype was detected many times. The chain couples TRBV27 to TRBJ2-7; a possible D gene is TRBD2 (5 bases). Germline loops: CDR1 MNHEY, CDR2 SMNVEV (reference sequence). This CDR3 has 17 residues. The germline V and J ends were trimmed by 5 bases and 4 bases, with 24 bases remaining between them. DNA for the CDR3: TGTGCCAGCAGTCTGGAAGCTCGTGCGGATCGCGGGTACGAGCAGTACTTC. Its protein is CASSLEARADRGYEQYF.

This clonotype occurred many times. The chain's CDR3 is CASSVAGRAVNEQFF. CDR3 DNA: TGTGCCAGCAGCGTGGCCGGGAGGGCCGTGAATGAGCAGTTCTTC. The chain couples TRBV9 to TRBJ2-1; 8 bases match TRBD2. The CDR3 length is 15 residues. CDR1 SGDLS and CDR2 YYNGEE come from the germline V gene. The V gene end was trimmed by 2 bases and the J gene end by 7 bases; junction bases not matched to a gene: 8.

This clonotype was picked up many times. The V and J genes are TRBV18 and TRBJ2-1; D tentatively reads TRBD1 or TRBD2 (5 bases each). In germline, CDR1 is KGHSH, CDR2 LQKENI. V gave up 5 bases and J gave up 2 bases, with 13 bases separating them. The CDR3 has 15 residues. DNA for the CDR3: TGTGCCAGCTCAAACCCGGGACCGACCTACAATGAGCAGTTCTTC. This codes for CASSNPGPTYNEQFF.

This clonotype was seen ten or more times. This sequence joins TRBV24-1 and TRBJ2-2; 14 nucleotides align to TRBD2. The trim removed 10 bases at V and 0 bases at J, leaving 12 bases unmatched. The CDR3 spans 19 residues. Germline loops: CDR1 KGHDR, CDR2 SFDVKD. The CDR3 reads CATRSPGTSGGANTGELFF. As DNA, the CDR3 is TGTGCCACACGGTCTCCCGGGACTAGCGGGGGAGCGAACACCGGGGAGCTGTTTTTT.

This clonotype was picked up many times. This chain joins TRBV20-1 and TRBJ1-4; 9 bases fit TRBD1. CDR3 length: 15 residues. Trimming at V came to 3 bases and at J to 6 bases, leaving 8 bases not matched to a gene. Germline CDR1 and CDR2: DFQATT and SNEGSKA (reference sequence). The CDR3 loop is CSASSIQGADEKLFF. CDR3 sequence (DNA): TGCAGTGCTAGCAGTATACAGGGGGCTGATGAAAAACTGTTTTTT.

The rearrangement links TRBV20-1 to TRBJ2-3; 16 positions agree with TRBD2. The V gene's germline CDR1 is DFQATT and CDR2 SNEGSKA (reference sequence). The V gene end was trimmed by 5 bases and the J gene end by 2 bases; junction bases not matched to a gene: 7. CDR3 length: 17 amino acids. CDR3 in amino acids: CSAVGLAGGPFTDTQYF. For the CDR3, the DNA is TGCAGTGCTGTGGGACTAGCGGGAGGGCCCTTCACAGATACGCAGTATTTT.

This clonotype was detected ten times or more. The chain links TRBV24-1 to TRBJ2-5; 7 positions match TRBD1. The germline gives CDR1 KGHDR, CDR2 SFDVKD. V lost 5 bases to trimming and J lost 9 bases; unmatched junction nucleotides: 8. The CDR3 sequence is 13 residues long. CDR3 nucleotides: TGTGCCACCAGTGTTGGATTCCAGGGGGCCCAGTACTTC. Residues: CATSVGFQGAQYF.

Concerning this clonotype itself: The CDR3 ends on some other residue instead of the conserved phenylalanine or tryptophan, so this is likely a read error. The chain is built from TRBV10-3 and TRBJ1-1, with D possibly TRBD1 on 5 matching bases. Per the germline V gene, CDR1 is ENHRY and CDR2 is SYGVKD. V was clipped by 3 bases and J by 9 bases, with 17 bases between them. CDR3 length equals 14 residues. The CDR3 DNA sequence: TGTGCCATCAGTGACCTGGGGCAAATTACTAAAGCTTTCTTA. Protein sequence: CAISDLGQITKAFL.